This T cell receptor (beta chain) is from a study of STAT5B mutations in CD4+ large granular lymphocyte leukemia. Study-wide findings and caveats: Main leukemic clonotypes were patient-specific, but 25% appeared at low frequency elsewhere. Without HLA matching, higher CD4+ than CD8+ T-LGLL clonality could reflect small sample size. TRBV06-family usage was enriched in top patient clones (8/27) versus controls (2/35).

This CDR3 comprises 14 residues. V was pared by 7 bases and J by 8 bases, with 21 bases between. CDR1 is SQVTM, CDR2 ANQGSEA, per germline. In the original analysis: The detection floor for productive clonotype frequency was 2.59 x 10-5. Using immunoSEQ multiplex PCR, the repertoire was profiled, and TCRdb retains in-frame clones only, with some absent. Clonal size and the V and J genes are those of that table, whereas D and trimming came from the DNA. Of around 50,000 clones in the sample, 65% to 85% were seen once. About this clone: What it recognizes is unknown.

This chain links TRBV29-1 with TRBJ2-1, with a tentative D call TRBD1 (6 bases). The sequencing sample was made of CD4+ T cells from blood buffy coats. This sequence originates from a human donor in good health. The CDR3 here is CSAHLSTGQHEQFF. The CDR3 DNA sequence: TGCAGCGCCCACCTCTCGACAGGCCAGCATGAGCAGTTCTTC.